This T cell receptor (beta chain) was observed in a study of OX40 agonist ivuxolimab in advanced cancers. Across the study: A partial response was reached by three patients: one with hepatocellular carcinoma and two with cutaneous melanoma. Study outcomes and limitations: Clonal expansion was seen in CD4+ and CD8+ blood T cells by week 6 at 0.1 to 3.0 mg/kg. Among some nonresponders, normalized T-cell clonal expansion was also low.

In regard to this clone: The antigen is undetermined.

V was trimmed by 6 bases and J by 6 bases, leaving 18 bases between them. Germline V gene lookup returns CDR1 LNHDA and CDR2 SQIVND (reference sequence). The CDR3 has 15 amino acids. Sequenced by immunoSEQ multiplex PCR; TCRdb stores in-frame clones only, minus some. The sample includes some 78,000 clones, 70% to 90% of them seen just once. This sample comprised CD4+ or CD8+ T cells sorted from blood, obtained in a trial of the OX40 agonist ivuxolimab. The genes are TRBV19 and TRBJ1-5; D remains unclear. This sequence was found in an adult with an advanced solid tumor such as melanoma, head and neck, liver or kidney cancer. The CDR3 DNA sequence: TGTGCCAGTAGGGCAACGTCGGGAAATCTTCAGCCCCAGCATTTT. Its protein product is CASRATSGNLQPQHF.